This TCR beta chain was identified during a study of T cells in Graves' hyperthyroidism and ophthalmopathy (dated by TCRdb to about 2019). With respect to the entire study: Peripheral blood was sampled at the time of initial diagnosis, prior to any treatment. The 75 to 100 discovery patients were divided at random into training and test sets in a 7:3 ratio. After sampling, hyperthyroidism patients received methimazole starting at 30 mg daily, and ophthalmopathy patients received high-dose intravenous methylprednisolone. In about six Graves' hyperthyroidism patients, the study also compared T-cell repertoires from thyroid tissue with T-cell repertoires from blood. Prospective prediction of ophthalmopathy was tested in an independent validation cohort consisting of 18 hyperthyroidism patients and more than 15 patients who later progressed to ophthalmopathy. To identify distinguishing TCR V-J signatures, a discovery cohort of 100 patients was used, comprising 40 to 45 with Graves' ophthalmopathy and some 57 with stable Graves' hyperthyroidism. TCR Vbeta CDR3 sequencing of 130 to 150 peripheral blood samples (over 40 ophthalmopathy, about 75 hyperthyroidism and approximately 17 progressor patients) is reported in the paper. The study at large found these results: Most expanded thyroid clonotypes (frequency above 0.001) were also found in blood, which suggests that blood repertoires may mirror thyroid immune responses. Sample size was not statistically predetermined, and blinding of investigators to group allocation was not performed. A model built on a 13 V-J signature distinguished ophthalmopathy from stable hyperthyroidism, reaching 87.88% sensitivity and about 81% specificity in cross-validation and 80%/75% in testing. During validation, the model predicted progression to ophthalmopathy a median of around six months ahead of onset, with just under 71% sensitivity and about 75% specificity.

This clonotype was seen many times. No antigen is known for it. Base qualities are not at hand, and no much larger clone is one base apart. TCR beta CDR3 regions were amplified from RNA transcripts. The TCR CDR3 was subjected to a first round of RT-PCR using the HTBI primer set and the Qiagen OneStep RT-PCR kit. Libraries were constructed in a second round of multiplex PCR, after which size selection and purification were carried out. The libraries were sequenced on an Illumina HiSeq2000 using paired-end 100 bp reads. Concerning the study's data processing: SOAPnuke was used to process the raw data, removing reads that contained adapters or uncalled bases, had a mean Phred below 15, or lacked an exact match to the constant primer or identifier. High-quality paired reads were merged using COPE v1.2.5, and each unique nucleotide sequence was defined as a clonotype. MiTCR v1.1 was used to align clonotypes to the IMGT TRBV, TRBD and TRBJ reference segments. Analysis was restricted to V-J combinations with a frequency above 0.0001, which covered about 99% of repertoires. A TCS score was defined as the ratio between F50 (clonal expansion) and ExV (chaos), using BLOSUM62-based TCRdist between CDR3 peptides within each V-J. Welch's t-statistics and random forest reduced roughly 530 V-J features to fewer than 15, which were used in a naive Bayes classifier (R e1071). Through fastp at Q25 and MiXCR, TCRdb rebuilt clones from the public reads, retaining in-frame beta chains. Entries that share a CDR3 protein sequence are merged under the most common genes and DNA. In this record, the V and J calls reflect TCRdb's handling and not the investigators' own analysis. The sample yields 650,000 to 850,000 distinct CDR3 sequences; approximately 19% were counted once. The ten largest clonotypes hold roughly 17% of the sample.

Hyperthyroidism patients were newly diagnosed, had a disease duration of under 2 months, and were aged 18 to 65 years. Exclusion was applied to patients with uncontrolled infections, other autoimmune diseases, pregnancy or lactation. Clinical symptoms, serum thyroxine and TRAb, thyroid ultrasound, and orbital computed tomography formed the basis for the diagnoses. Blood from progressor patients was drawn when they were first diagnosed with hyperthyroidism, before any ophthalmopathy symptoms appeared. PBMCs were separated from under 12 ml of fresh peripheral blood using Ficoll-Paque density gradient centrifugation. Patients classed as progressors first received a Graves' hyperthyroidism diagnosis and then went on to develop ophthalmopathy during follow-up. Trizol reagent was used to extract total RNA, and RNA quality was then checked on an Agilent 2100 Bioanalyzer. The material sequenced was blood. The sequence derives from a woman aged 50 to 60 with Graves' hyperthyroidism that later progressed to Graves' ophthalmopathy.

The DNA sequence is as follows: TGCGCCAGCAGCTTGGGAGGGGCTGACACTGAAGCTTTCTTT. This gives the protein CASSLGGADTEAFF. Recombination connected TRBV5-1 to TRBJ1-1; the D segment could be TRBD1, given 5 matching bases. CDR1 and CDR2 are drawn from the germline V gene: SGHRS, YFSETQ. V is clipped by 0 bases and J by 3 bases, and the sequence between their germline boundaries is 9 bases long. Taken from cysteine to phenylalanine, the CDR3 has 14 residues. The only DNA kept is the CDR3, 42 bases in frame from the first base.